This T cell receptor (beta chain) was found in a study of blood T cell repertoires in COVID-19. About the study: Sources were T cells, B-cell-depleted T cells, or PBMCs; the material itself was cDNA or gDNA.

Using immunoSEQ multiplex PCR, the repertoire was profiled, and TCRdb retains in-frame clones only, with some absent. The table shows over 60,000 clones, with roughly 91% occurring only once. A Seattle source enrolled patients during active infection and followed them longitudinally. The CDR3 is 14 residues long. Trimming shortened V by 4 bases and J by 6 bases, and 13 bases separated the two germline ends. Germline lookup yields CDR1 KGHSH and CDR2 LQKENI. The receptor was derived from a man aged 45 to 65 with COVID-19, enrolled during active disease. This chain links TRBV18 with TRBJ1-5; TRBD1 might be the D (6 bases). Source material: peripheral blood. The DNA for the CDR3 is TGTGCCAGCTCACAGGACAGCGGGACTCAGCCCCAGCATTTT. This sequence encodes CASSQDSGTQPQHF.